This is a list of T cell receptor beta chains from one sample in a study of type 1 regulatory T cells. A single record per CDR3 protein comes from TCRdb applying MiXCR to the reads. The table has roughly 65,000 distinct CDR3 sequences, roughly 49% seen once; the top ten hold about 2%. Antigen specificity for these receptors is unknown. Specimen: cultured non-Tr1 T cells, either the whole culture or a sorted T cell fraction (not recorded which). These receptors were obtained from a human donor in good health. Both conserved end residues are part of each CDR3. A D gene is named only where the DNA matches it firmly. Expanded clones get a size class; other rows say once, few or many, or leave the size out.

v_call,d_call,j_call,clone_size,cdr3_aa,cdr3_nt
TRBV18,-,TRBJ2-7,-,CASSLQPGDEQYF,TGTGCCAGCTCACTACAACCAGGGGACGAGCAGTACTTC
TRBV10-1,TRBD2,TRBJ2-2,few,CASSEYSGGPSGELFF,TGCGCCAGCAGTGAATATAGCGGGGGGCCGTCCGGGGAGCTGTTTTTT
TRBV12-3/TRBV12-4,TRBD1,TRBJ1-4,-,CASSRQGKNEKLFF,TGTGCCAGCAGTCGACAGGGGAAAAATGAAAAACTGTTTTTT
TRBV15,-,TRBJ1-3,few,CATSRDARTARSGNTIYF,TGTGCCACCAGCAGAGATGCAAGGACAGCCCGCTCTGGAAACACCATATATTTT
TRBV12-3/TRBV12-4,-,TRBJ2-5,-,CASSFLGGAGETQYF,TGTGCCAGCAGTTTTCTTGGAGGGGCGGGGGAGACCCAGTACTTC
TRBV7-2,-,TRBJ1-1,-,CASRVTGPRGRTEAFF,TGTGCCAGCAGGGTAACAGGTCCAAGAGGTCGTACTGAAGCTTTCTTT
TRBV28,-,TRBJ1-2,-,CASSPPDRTHGYTF,TGTGCCAGCAGTCCCCCCGACAGGACTCATGGCTACACCTTC
TRBV3-1,TRBD1,TRBJ1-5,few,CASSVTGQNQPQHF,TGTGCCAGCAGCGTGACAGGGCAGAATCAGCCCCAGCATTTT
TRBV7-8,-,TRBJ2-4,once,CASAEGTRLNIQYF,TGTGCCAGCGCTGAGGGCACCCGACTAAACATTCAGTACTTC
TRBV11-2,-,TRBJ2-5,few,CASSLGAVQETQYF,TGTGCCAGCAGCTTAGGGGCGGTGCAAGAGACCCAGTACTTC
TRBV10-3,-,TRBJ2-7,few,CAIRGLAGGSYEQYF,TGTGCCATCAGGGGACTGGCCGGAGGCTCCTACGAGCAGTACTTC
TRBV6-2/TRBV6-3,-,TRBJ1-5,-,CASSYGNQPQHF,TGTGCCAGCAGTTACGGCAATCAGCCCCAGCATTTT
TRBV6-1,-,TRBJ2-7,few,CASSNRYTYEQYF,TGTGCCAGCAGTAACAGGTATACCTACGAGCAGTACTTC
TRBV5-1,TRBD1,TRBJ1-2,-,CASSLVSRGVDDYTF,TGCGCCAGCAGCTTGGTGTCCAGGGGGGTGGATGACTACACCTTC
TRBV12-3/TRBV12-4,-,TRBJ1-5,-,CASTPGGDNQPQHF,TGTGCCAGCACTCCGGGGGGGGACAATCAGCCCCAGCATTTT
TRBV5-4,TRBD2,TRBJ2-3,-,CASSQRLAGSTDTQYF,TGTGCCAGCAGTCAGCGACTAGCAGGGAGCACAGATACGCAGTATTTT
TRBV5-6,-,TRBJ1-2,-,CASSIRRVYGYTF,TGTGCCAGCAGCATCCGACGGGTCTATGGCTACACCTTC
TRBV16,TRBD1,TRBJ2-3,few,CASSHDRDRVTDTQYF,TGTGCCAGCAGCCATGACCGGGACAGGGTCACAGATACGCAGTATTTT
TRBV19,-,TRBJ2-3,-,CASSMNRVVTDTQYF,TGTGCCAGTAGTATGAACAGGGTGGTCACAGATACGCAGTATTTT
TRBV12-3/TRBV12-4,TRBD1,TRBJ1-2,-,CASKLTGVDYGYTF,TGTGCCAGCAAGCTGACAGGGGTTGACTATGGCTACACCTTC